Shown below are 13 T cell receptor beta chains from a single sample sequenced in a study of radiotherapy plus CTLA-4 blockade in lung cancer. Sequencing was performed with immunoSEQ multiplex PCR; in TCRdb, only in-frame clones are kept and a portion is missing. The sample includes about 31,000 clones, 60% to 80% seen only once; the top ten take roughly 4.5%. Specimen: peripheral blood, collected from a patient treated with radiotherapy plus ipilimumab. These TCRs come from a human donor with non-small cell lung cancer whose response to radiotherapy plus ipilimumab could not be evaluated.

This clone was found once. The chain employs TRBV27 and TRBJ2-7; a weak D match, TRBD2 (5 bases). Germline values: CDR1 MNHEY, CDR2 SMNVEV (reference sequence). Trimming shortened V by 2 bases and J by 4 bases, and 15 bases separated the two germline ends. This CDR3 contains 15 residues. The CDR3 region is CASSLQRVGGYEQYF. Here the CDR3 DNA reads TGTGCCAGCAGTTTACAACGAGTCGGAGGATACGAGCAGTACTTC.

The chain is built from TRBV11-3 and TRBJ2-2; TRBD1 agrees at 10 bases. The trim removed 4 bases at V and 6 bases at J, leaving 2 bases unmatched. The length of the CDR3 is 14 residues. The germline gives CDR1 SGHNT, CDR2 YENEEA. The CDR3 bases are TGTGCCAGCAGCTCCGGACAGGGGGCCGGGGAGCTGTTTTTT. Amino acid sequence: CASSSGQGAGELFF.

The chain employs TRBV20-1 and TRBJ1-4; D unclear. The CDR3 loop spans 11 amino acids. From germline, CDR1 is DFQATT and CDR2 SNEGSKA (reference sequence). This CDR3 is CSLATNEKLFF. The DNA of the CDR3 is TGCAGCCTTGCAACTAATGAAAAACTGTTTTTT.

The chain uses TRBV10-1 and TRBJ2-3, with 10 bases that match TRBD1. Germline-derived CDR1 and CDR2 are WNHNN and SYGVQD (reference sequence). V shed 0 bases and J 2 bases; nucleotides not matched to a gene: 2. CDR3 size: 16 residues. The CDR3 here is CASSESTGGFTDTQYF. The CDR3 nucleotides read TGCGCCAGCAGTGAGTCGACAGGGGGCTTCACAGATACGCAGTATTTT.

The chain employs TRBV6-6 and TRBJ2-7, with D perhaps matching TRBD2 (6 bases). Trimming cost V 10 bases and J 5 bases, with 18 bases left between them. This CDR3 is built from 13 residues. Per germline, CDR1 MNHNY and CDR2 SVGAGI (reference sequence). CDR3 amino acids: CAIQGDGSNEQYF. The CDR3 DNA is TGTGCCATCCAAGGGGACGGGAGCAACGAGCAGTACTTC.

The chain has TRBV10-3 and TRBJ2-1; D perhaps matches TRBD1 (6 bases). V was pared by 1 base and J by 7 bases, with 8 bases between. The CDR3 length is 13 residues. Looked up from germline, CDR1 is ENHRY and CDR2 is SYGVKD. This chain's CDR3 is CAISELQGNEQFF. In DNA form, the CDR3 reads TGTGCCATCAGTGAGTTACAGGGAAATGAGCAGTTCTTC.

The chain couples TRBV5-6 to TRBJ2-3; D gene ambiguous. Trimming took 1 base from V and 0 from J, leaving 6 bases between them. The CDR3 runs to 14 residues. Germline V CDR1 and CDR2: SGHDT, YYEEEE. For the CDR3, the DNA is TGTGCCAGCAGCTTGTCGGGTAGCACAGATACGCAGTATTTT. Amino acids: CASSLSGSTDTQYF. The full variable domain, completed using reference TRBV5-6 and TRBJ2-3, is DAGVTQSPTHLIKTRGQQVTLRCSPKSGHDTVSWYQQALGQGPQFIFQYYEEEERQRGNFPDRFSGHQFPNYSSELNVNALLLGDSALYLCASSLSGSTDTQYFGPGTRLTVL.

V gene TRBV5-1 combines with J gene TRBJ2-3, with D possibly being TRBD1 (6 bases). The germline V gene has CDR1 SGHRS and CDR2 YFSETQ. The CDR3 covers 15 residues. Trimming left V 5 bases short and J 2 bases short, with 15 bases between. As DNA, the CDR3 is TGCGCCAGCAGTCTCAGGGGTCGGCCCACAGATACGCAGTATTTT. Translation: CASSLRGRPTDTQYF. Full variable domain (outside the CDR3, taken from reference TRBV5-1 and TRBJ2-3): KAGVTQTPRYLIKTRGQQVTLSCSPISGHRSVSWYQQTPGQGLQFLFEYFSETQRNKGNFPGRFSGRQFSNSRSEMNVSTLELGDSALYLCASSLRGRPTDTQYFGPGTRLTVL.

In DNA, the CDR3 is TGTGCCATCAGTGAAGGACAGAAGAATCAGCCCCAGCATTTT. It specifies CAISEGQKNQPQHF. This chain joins TRBV10-3 and TRBJ1-5, with a weak D call TRBD1 (6 bases). This CDR3 comprises 14 residues. Germline values: CDR1 ENHRY, CDR2 SYGVKD. V shed 3 bases and J shed 4 bases, with 10 bases lying between them.

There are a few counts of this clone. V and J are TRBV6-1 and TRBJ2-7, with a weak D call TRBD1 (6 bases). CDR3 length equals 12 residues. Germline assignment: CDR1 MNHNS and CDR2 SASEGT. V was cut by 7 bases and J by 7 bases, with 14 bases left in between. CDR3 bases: TGTGCCAGCACAGACAGGTTTTGGGAGCAGTACTTC. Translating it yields CASTDRFWEQYF.

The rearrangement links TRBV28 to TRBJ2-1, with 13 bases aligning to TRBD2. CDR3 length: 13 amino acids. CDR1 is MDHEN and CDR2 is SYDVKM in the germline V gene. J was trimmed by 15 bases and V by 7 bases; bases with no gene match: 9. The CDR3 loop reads CASKSGLAGDRFF. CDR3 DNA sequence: TGTGCCAGCAAATCCGGACTAGCGGGAGATCGGTTCTTC.

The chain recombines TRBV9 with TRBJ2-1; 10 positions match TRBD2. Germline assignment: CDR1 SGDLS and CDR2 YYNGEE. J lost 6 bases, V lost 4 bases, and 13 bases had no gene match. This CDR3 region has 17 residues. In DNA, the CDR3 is TGTGCCAGCAGCCAGGAGGTAGCGGGAGGTTGGGCCAATGAGCAGTTCTTC. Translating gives CASSQEVAGGWANEQFF.

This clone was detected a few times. The CDR3 loop is CASRGGNTGELFF. DNA of the CDR3: TGTGCCAGCCGGGGAGGGAACACCGGGGAGCTGTTTTTT. The chain employs TRBV6-6 and TRBJ2-2; tentatively, D is TRBD2 (6 bases). V gave up 8 bases and J gave up 1 base, with 8 bases separating them. The CDR3 length is 13 residues. CDR1 is MNHNY and CDR2 is SVGAGI in the germline V gene (reference sequence).